Listed below are T cell receptor beta chains from one sample, sequenced in a study of OX40 agonist ivuxolimab in advanced cancers. The data were produced by immunoSEQ multiplex PCR, yet TCRdb's version contains in-frame clones alone and is incomplete. The sample has roughly 52,000 clones; about 83% are singletons. Material: CD4+ or CD8+ T cells sorted from blood, obtained in a trial of the OX40 agonist ivuxolimab. All receptors derive from an adult with an advanced solid tumor such as melanoma, head and neck, liver or kidney cancer. The CDR3 runs from the conserved cysteine through the conserved F or W. Size values are once, few and many counts, or a class for expanded clones, and some rows have none.

>.|TRBV28|16
CASSLPTSTISYEQYF
>few|TRBV7-2|15
CASSPIRGQGNGYTF
>.|TRBV19|16
CASSIGGLAGSDEQFF
>.|TRBV5-1|14
CASSPGTGGLEQYF
>.|TRBV11-1|13
CASSLVSDNEQFF
>.|TRBV5-4|14
CASSGLAGVNEQFF
>.|TRBV2|17
CATENPGLAGGNYEQYF
>.|TRBV5-4|14
CASSPSVGTGELFF
>.|TRBV12-5|11
CASGAGETQYF
>few|TRBV5-1|15
CASSLGGASGNTIYF
>.|TRBV6-6|16
CASSYSYGVSTDTQYF
>.|TRBV6-6|15
CASTPTGLVGNTIYF
>.|TRBV7-7|17
CASSSTVMGFGQETQYF
>.|TRBV6-1|15
CASSQGMSPGDEQYF
>.|TRBV29-1|18
CSAGGAGTGMMGTGELFF
>.|TRBV28|15
CASRVTSGNSYEQYF
>.|TRBV5-1|14
CASSLGAGTGELFF
>.|TRBV10-3|16
CAISESKEDYSNEQFF
>once|TRBV9|16
CASSVGTSGRAYEQYF
>.|TRBV5-4|13
CASSLAPGDTQYF
>.|TRBV6-1|12
CAIGLPLYEQYF
>once|TRBV6-1|11
CASRGIDEQYF
>.|TRBV5-1|15
CASSPVAGGGGEQFF
>.|TRBV1|15
CTSSQDKPRQVHPYF
>.|TRBV7-2|14
CASSSTASRDTQYF
>.|TRBV4-1|13
CASSQEGDYGYTF
>.|TRBV19|15
CASSTLDRVVEGYTF